These 27 T cell receptor beta chains came from one sample sequenced in a study of patients and donors after allogeneic stem cell transplantation. TCRdb reanalysed the RT-PCR reads using MiXCR and keeps one entry per CDR3 protein. The sample carries fewer than 25,000 distinct CDR3 sequences, 4.5% to 6% recorded once. Sequenced input: blood, either unsorted or a sorted T cell fraction (not recorded which). The receptors were gathered from a human donor who was either an allogeneic HSCT recipient or a stem cell or donor lymphocyte infusion donor (not recorded which). It is not recorded whose cells these are; they may come from a transplant donor.

On this clonotype: A single base separates this from a much larger clone, so it may be a read error. The chain recombines TRBV3-1 with TRBJ2-7; D is unclear. CDR3 size: 14 residues. Trimming stripped 1 base from V and 0 bases from J, with 7 bases between. Germline values: CDR1 LGHDT, CDR2 YNNKEL (reference sequence). The CDR3 here is CASSQVISSYEQYF. CDR3 nucleotide sequence: TGTGCCAGCAGCCAAGTGATAAGCTCCTACGAGCAGTACTTC.

This clonotype came up many times. The chain recombines TRBV7-3 with TRBJ2-6; D possibly corresponds to TRBD2 (6 bases). The CDR3 loop spans 18 amino acids. The V gene lost 2 bases and the J gene lost 4 bases, with 18 bases spanning the gap. Germline-derived CDR1 and CDR2 are SGHTA and FQGTGA. DNA of the CDR3: TGTGCCAGCAGCTTAGGGGGGACTCAACTAGGAGGGGCCAACGTCCTGACTTTC. It codes for CASSLGGTQLGGANVLTF.

This clonotype was detected many times. This chain uses TRBV3-1 with TRBJ1-6; D is uncertain. V lost 1 base and J lost 10, with 8 bases in between. CDR1 is LGHDT and CDR2 is YNNKEL in the germline V gene (reference sequence). The CDR3 has 13 amino acids. The CDR3 sequence is CASSQGKGSPLHF. As DNA, the CDR3 is TGTGCCAGCAGCCAAGGGAAGGGCTCACCCCTCCACTTT.

The genes are TRBV18 and TRBJ1-4; the match to TRBD1 covers 10 bases. The CDR3 sequence is 15 residues long. Germline-derived CDR1 and CDR2 are KGHSH and LQKENI. V trimming: 4 bases; J trimming: 5 bases; junction bases outside the gene matches: 4. DNA for the CDR3: TGTGCCAGCTCACGGGCGGGACAGGGGAATGAAAAACTGTTTTTT. Its protein product is CASSRAGQGNEKLFF.

By share, this clonotype ranks as medium-sized. The gene calls are TRBV20-1 and TRBJ2-1, with 9 nucleotides matching TRBD2. The ends lost 6 bases at V and 9 bases at J; junction bases unmatched: 12. Germline lookup yields CDR1 DFQATT and CDR2 SNEGSKA (reference sequence). The CDR3 consists of 14 residues. CDR3 protein: CSAPIRTSEAEQFF. DNA for the CDR3: TGCAGTGCCCCTATTCGGACTAGCGAAGCTGAGCAGTTCTTC.

The chain carries TRBV13 and TRBJ2-7; 8 nucleotides match TRBD1. The CDR3 spans 14 residues. Trimming cost V 3 bases and J 7 bases; bases outside gene matches: 8. Germline lookup yields CDR1 PRHDT and CDR2 FYEKMQ (reference sequence). The CDR3 is CASSFQQGVDEQYF. CDR3 nucleotides: TGTGCCAGCAGCTTTCAACAGGGGGTGGATGAGCAGTACTTC.

About this clonotype itself: The CDR3 ends on some other residue instead of the conserved phenylalanine or tryptophan, so this is likely a read error. The DNA is left out, because the CDR3 cannot be placed on it with certainty; the CDR3 is given as TCRdb lists it. J is TRBJ2-3 and V is TRBV7-9. In germline, CDR1 is SEHNR, CDR2 FQNEAQ (reference sequence). The CDR3 totals 12 residues, both ends included. The CDR3 reads CASSLARTDTQY.

This clonotype occurred many times. The chain couples TRBV5-1 to TRBJ2-2; D remains unclear. V was clipped by 2 bases and J by 1 base, with 6 bases between them. Germline assignment: CDR1 SGHRS and CDR2 YFSETQ. The CDR3 has 14 amino acids. The CDR3 loop reads CASSFGGNTGELFF. The CDR3 coding sequence is TGCGCCAGCAGCTTTGGCGGGAACACCGGGGAGCTGTTTTTT.

At least ten counts were recorded for this clonotype. This chain connects TRBV5-1 to TRBJ2-7; the match to TRBD1 covers 8 bases. The CDR3 runs to 14 residues. From germline, CDR1 is SGHRS and CDR2 YFSETQ. After removal of 0 bases from V and 6 bases from J, the junction contained 5 bases not matched to a gene. The DNA for the CDR3 is TGCGCCAGCAGCTTGGGGACAGGGCTGGGCGAGCAGTACTTC. Translation gives CASSLGTGLGEQYF.

This clonotype has at least ten counts. The chain joins TRBV5-1 to TRBJ2-3; perhaps TRBD2 as D (5 bases). This CDR3 region has 15 residues. From germline, CDR1 is SGHRS and CDR2 YFSETQ. The V gene lost 0 bases and the J gene lost 2 bases, with 10 bases spanning the gap. CDR3 amino acids: CASSLDNGVTDTQYF. CDR3 DNA sequence: TGCGCCAGCAGCTTGGATAACGGGGTCACAGATACGCAGTATTTT.

This chain joins TRBV11-3 and TRBJ1-6; the match to TRBD1 covers 8 bases. The junction had 0 bases not matched to a gene; V was cut back by 6 bases and J by 8 bases. There are 12 residues in the CDR3. Per the germline V gene, CDR1 is SGHNT and CDR2 is YENEEA. DNA of the CDR3: TGTGCCAGCAGGGACAGGGATTCACCCCTCCACTTT. Amino acids: CASRDRDSPLHF. Full variable domain (outside the CDR3, taken from reference TRBV11-3 and TRBJ1-6): EAGVVQSPRYKIIEKKQPVAFWCNPISGHNTLYWYLQNLGQGPELLIRYENEEAVDDSQLPKDRFSAERLKGVDSTLKIQPAELGDSAVYLCASRDRDSPLHFGNGTRLTVT.

The J gene is TRBJ2-7, the V gene TRBV7-9; 9 bases map to TRBD2. This CDR3 is 13 amino acids long. The ends lost 7 bases at V and 9 bases at J; junction bases unmatched: 10. Germline V gives CDR1 SEHNR, CDR2 FQNEAQ (reference sequence). The CDR3 nucleotides read TGTGCCAGCACCCCCCAGCGGGGGGCTCGGCAGTACTTC. Amino acid sequence: CASTPQRGARQYF.

This clonotype came up a few times. The chain uses TRBV4-2 and TRBJ1-2; TRBD1 matches 10 bases. Trimming cost V 3 bases and J 3 bases; bases outside gene matches: 13. CDR3 size: 18 residues. Per germline, CDR1 LGHNA and CDR2 YNFKEQ. The CDR3 reads CASSHEPGQGWKDYGYTF. CDR3 DNA sequence: TGTGCCAGCAGCCATGAACCGGGACAGGGGTGGAAGGACTATGGCTACACCTTC.

This clonotype was counted between two and nine times. J is TRBJ1-5 and V is TRBV5-6; a weak D match, TRBD1 (6 bases). Germline CDR1 and CDR2: SGHDT and YYEEEE. With 3 bases removed from V and 6 bases from J, the gap between germline ends came to 13 bases. This CDR3 is 14 amino acids long. In DNA, the CDR3 is TGTGCCAGCAGCTCAGCAGGGGTATTTCAGCCCCAGCATTTT. It codes for CASSSAGVFQPQHF.

The CDR3 loop reads CASSPARIIRDNEKLFF. The CDR3 nucleotides are TGTGCCAGCAGCCCTGCGCGCATCATCAGGGATAATGAAAAACTGTTTTTT. J is TRBJ1-4 and V is TRBV7-9, with D perhaps TRBD1 (5 bases). Germline V CDR1 and CDR2: SEHNR, FQNEAQ (reference sequence). The CDR3 loop spans 17 amino acids. Between the trimmed V and J ends, which lost 5 bases and 4 bases, there was a span of 20 bases.

The chain uses TRBV28 and TRBJ2-7; D unresolved. The CDR3 consists of 14 residues. Germline V gene lookup returns CDR1 MDHEN and CDR2 SYDVKM. V was cut by 10 bases and J by 2 bases, with 18 bases left in between. CDR3 region: CAIIKAAAPYEQYF. The CDR3 DNA follows: TGTGCCATCATAAAGGCGGCGGCCCCCTACGAGCAGTACTTC. Supplemented by reference TRBV28 and TRBJ2-7, the full variable domain reads DVKVTQSSRYLVKRTGEKVFLECVQDMDHENMFWYRQDPGLGLRLIYFSYDVKMKEKGDIPEGYSVSREKKERFSLILESASTNQTSMYLCAIIKAAAPYEQYFGPGTRLTVT.

This clonotype has just a few counts. The chain couples TRBV10-2 to TRBJ2-1, with D hard to call. The CDR3 runs to 13 residues. Germline lookup yields CDR1 WSHSY and CDR2 SAAADI. V lost 2 bases and J 2 bases, leaving 4 bases between the germline ends. The CDR3 loop reads CASSEIAYNEQFF. The CDR3 region has the DNA TGCGCCAGCAGTGAGATAGCCTACAATGAGCAGTTCTTC.

This clonotype has at least ten counts. CDR3 DNA sequence: TGTGCCACCAGCAGAGTTACGGGCGGGAACACTGAAGCTTTCTTT. This translates into CATSRVTGGNTEAFF. The gene calls are TRBV15 and TRBJ1-1; D gene uncertain. Trimming shortened V by 1 base and J by 1 base, and 10 bases separated the two germline ends. This CDR3 contains 15 residues. Germline CDR1 LNHNV, CDR2 YYDKDF (reference sequence).

This clonotype was found many times. The V gene is TRBV9, the J gene TRBJ2-3, with D unclear. This CDR3 is built from 15 residues. The germline V gene has CDR1 SGDLS and CDR2 YYNGEE. The V end was cut by 6 bases, the J end by 3 bases, with 17 bases between. The CDR3 region has the DNA TGTGCCAGCAACCCCTCAGGTTGGCGTACAGATACGCAGTATTTT. It is translated as CASNPSGWRTDTQYF.

The chain couples TRBV15 to TRBJ2-1, with TRBD1 as a possible D gene (6 bases). The V gene lost 1 base and the J gene lost 5 bases, with 9 bases spanning the gap. The CDR3 runs 14 residues. Germline values: CDR1 LNHNV, CDR2 YYDKDF (reference sequence). Written as DNA, the CDR3 is TGTGCCACCAGCAGAGGGACAGTGAACAATGAGCAGTTCTTC. Protein product: CATSRGTVNNEQFF.

This clonotype was observed at least ten times. This chain links TRBV5-4 with TRBJ2-7, with 7 bases matching TRBD1. The V gene's germline CDR1 is SGHNT and CDR2 YYREEE (reference sequence). V gave up 2 bases and J gave up 1 base; unmatched junction bases: 3. This CDR3 contains 14 residues. In nucleotides, the CDR3 is TGTGCCAGCAGCTTAGGGGGCGTATCCTACGAGCAGTACTTC. The encoded protein is CASSLGGVSYEQYF.

The table lists this clonotype with many counts. This chain joins TRBV7-9 and TRBJ1-4; D might be TRBD1 (5 bases). Looked up from germline, CDR1 is SEHNR and CDR2 is FQNEAQ (reference sequence). The V and J ends lost 5 bases and 6 bases respectively, with 16 bases between them. This CDR3 region has 15 residues. In DNA, the CDR3 is TGTGCCAGCAGCCCCGGGACCTTTACGGATGAAAAACTGTTTTTT. This encodes CASSPGTFTDEKLFF.

The rearrangement uses TRBV20-1 and TRBJ2-7, with a tentative D call TRBD2 (6 bases). Trimming shortened V by 6 bases and J by 0 bases, and 12 bases separated the two germline ends. Germline CDR1 is DFQATT and CDR2 is SNEGSKA (reference sequence). This CDR3 spans 13 amino acids. CDR3 sequence (DNA): TGCAGTGCCCGGGTGGGAGGCTCCTACGAGCAGTACTTC. Protein: CSARVGGSYEQYF.

This clonotype was found many times. A junction end diverges from the germline sequence, so it may reflect a read error. J is TRBJ1-6 and V is TRBV2; no reliable D call. CDR1 and CDR2 from the germline V gene are SNHLY and FYNNEI. There are 13 residues in the CDR3. In DNA form, the CDR3 reads TGTGCCAGCAGCGAAGAAAGCGCCTCACCCCTCCACTTT. Its protein is CASSEESASPLHF.

V is TRBV6-1 and J is TRBJ2-2; 7 bases align to TRBD1. Germline CDR1 and CDR2: MNHNS and SASEGT. The CDR3 spans 15 residues. V gave up 8 bases and J gave up 5 bases; unmatched junction bases: 11. CDR3 DNA sequence: TGTGCCAGCCAAAGGGGACAGCGGACTACCGGGGAGCTGTTTTTT. Its protein product is CASQRGQRTTGELFF.

At least ten counts were recorded for this clonotype. The chain joins TRBV28 to TRBJ1-1; D remains ambiguous. Between the trimmed V and J ends, which lost 3 bases and 1 base, there was a span of 9 bases. The CDR3 spans 14 residues. The germline CDR1 and CDR2 sequences are MDHEN and SYDVKM. The CDR3 protein is CASSLAPRNTEAFF. CDR3 coding DNA: TGTGCCAGCAGTTTGGCCCCGCGGAACACTGAAGCTTTCTTT.

This clonotype was counted ten times or more. The chain carries TRBV5-1 and TRBJ2-1, with a weak D call TRBD2 (6 bases). Deletions cut 4 bases from V and 3 bases from J, with 11 bases between. The length of the CDR3 is 14 residues. Germline V gene data show CDR1 as SGHRS and CDR2 as YFSETQ. The CDR3 coding sequence is TGCGCCAGCAGCGCCACCGGGAGCTACAATGAGCAGTTCTTC. This translates into CASSATGSYNEQFF.